This note documents a single T cell receptor (beta chain) sequence. Its antigen is still unknown. These data come from a study of cytomegalovirus exposure and HLA in healthy donors. General study points: In vitro checks showed that three CMV-associated chains really do target CMV antigens. Cytomegalovirus-associated TCR beta chains were listed, numbering some 170.

The CDR3 runs to 14 residues. V lost 1 base and J 7 bases, leaving 14 bases between the germline ends. Per germline, CDR1 SQVTM and CDR2 ANQGSEA. From the roughly 120-subject validation cohort, which was separate from the approximately 670-subject first cohort, the donors were drawn. Clones were read by immunoSEQ multiplex PCR, and TCRdb kept only the in-frame ones, dropping some. Of about 73,000 clones in the sample, around nine tenths were seen once. Sequences were obtained from PBMCs. This TCR derives from a woman between 18 and 29 years old in good health and CMV-seropositive. The chain uses TRBV29-1 and TRBJ2-1; possibly TRBD1 for D (5 bases). The DNA of the CDR3 is TGCAGCGTTGAAGGCTTGATGGGGCCTAATGAGCAGTTCTTC. The encoded protein is CSVEGLMGPNEQFF.